This TCR beta chain was captured in a study of CD8+CD57+ T cells in acquired aplastic anemia (dated by TCRdb to the late 2010s). Background for the entire study: Extracted DNA from sorted CD4+ and CD8+ cells averaged about 3 ug, ranging from roughly 0.17 to 27.4 ug. CD8+CD57+ expansion was defined as a frequency above the mean frequency observed in healthy subjects. Overall study outcomes, separate from this receptor: Between patients and healthy controls, no significant difference in CD8+ Simpson's diversity was found (P=0.060). Nearly 30 CD8+ CDR3 sequences were found in both patients and controls but appeared to be highly expressed in patients and within the immunodominant clones of the patients.

This clonotype was seen at least ten times. Its antigen is unknown. No base qualities exist here, and no much larger clone lies one base off it. The patients picked for sequencing were ones in whom flow cytometry had shown an expansion of CD8+CD57+ cells. Every patient had severe acquired aplastic anemia, diagnosed using the International Study of Aplastic Anemia and Agranulocytosis and Camitta criteria. No therapy had been received by the patients at the time of blood sampling. In this study, sorted CD4+ and CD8+ T cells from the blood of healthy subjects and of severe aplastic anemia patients had their TCR repertoires deep-sequenced. In the USA, patient enrollment took place under clinicaltrials.gov protocols 00001620, 01623167, 00001397, 00071045, 00081523 and 00961064. Ficoll-Paque density gradient centrifugation was used to isolate peripheral blood mononuclear cells. Before DNA extraction, CD4+ and CD8+ T cells were sorted with FACS or magnetic beads.

TCR beta VDJ combination and CDR3 sequence profiling used genomic DNA as the template. An Illumina HiSeq 2000 was the platform used for TCR repertoire sequencing. In the source study's methods: Repertoire assessment relied on Simpson's diversity index, CDR3 size and DJ length profiles, and TRBV/TRBJ rearrangement plots. The immunodominant clone was defined as the most abundant DNA sequence in deep sequencing data. CDR3 amino acid sequences were checked for sharing between subjects and were compared against published repertoires and the VDJdb database. TCRdb reworked the public reads: Q25 trimming with fastp, MiXCR clone assembly, productive beta chains retained. Under each unique CDR3 protein, matching rows form one entry showing the most common genes and DNA. What appears here as the V and J calls and clone size reflects TCRdb's work, not the paper's. This sample gives 150,000 to 200,000 distinct CDR3 sequences in total; about 48% of them show up just once. Of the sample, more than 30% falls within the top ten clones.

Counted from cysteine to phenylalanine, this CDR3 has 14 amino acids. Solely the CDR3 DNA is kept, with 42 bases framed from the first base. The germline V end is reduced by 4 bases and the J end by 5 bases; junction bases left unmatched: 8. Taken from the germline V gene, the CDR1 and CDR2 loops are SGDLS and YYNGEE. The chain joins TRBV9 to TRBJ2-5; 7 middle bases align to TRBD2. Input material: sorted CD4+, CD8+, or CD8+CD57+ T cells (not recorded which) from PBMCs. The source is a human donor with aplastic anemia. The DNA sequence is as follows: TGTGCCAGCAGCCCCTGGGAGGGCCGGGAGACCCAGTACTTC. This translates into CASSPWEGRETQYF.